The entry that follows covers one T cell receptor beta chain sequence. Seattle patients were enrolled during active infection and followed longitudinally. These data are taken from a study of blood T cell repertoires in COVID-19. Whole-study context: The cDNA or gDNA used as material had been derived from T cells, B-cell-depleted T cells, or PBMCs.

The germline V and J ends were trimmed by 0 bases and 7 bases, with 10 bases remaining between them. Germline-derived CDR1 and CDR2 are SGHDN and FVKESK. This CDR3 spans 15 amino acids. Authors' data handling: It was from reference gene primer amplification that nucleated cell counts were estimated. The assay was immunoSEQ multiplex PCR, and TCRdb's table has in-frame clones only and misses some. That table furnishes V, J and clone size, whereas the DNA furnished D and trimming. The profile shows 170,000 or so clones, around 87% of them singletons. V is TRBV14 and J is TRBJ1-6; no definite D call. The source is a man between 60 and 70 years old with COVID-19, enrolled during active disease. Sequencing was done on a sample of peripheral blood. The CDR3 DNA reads TGTGCCAGCAGCCAAGATATGACAAGAAATTCACCCCTCCACTTT. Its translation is CASSQDMTRNSPLHF.